Presented here are 23 T cell receptor beta chains from one specimen sequenced in a study of blood T cell repertoires in COVID-19. Clones were sequenced by immunoSEQ multiplex PCR, and TCRdb holds only the in-frame ones, with some missing. The data hold fewer than 100,000 clones, with around nine tenths observed a single time. The sample consisted of peripheral blood. The receptors shown here come from a man in his 60s with acute or convalescent COVID-19.

This sequence joins TRBV27 and TRBJ2-3; 11 nucleotides align to TRBD1. Germline CDR1 reads MNHEY; CDR2 reads SMNVEV (reference sequence). This CDR3 contains 14 residues. Unmatched junction bases numbered 3, after V lost 6 bases and J lost 4 bases. The CDR3 is CASRGTGGPDTQYF. The CDR3 DNA sequence: TGTGCCAGCAGAGGGACAGGGGGGCCAGATACGCAGTATTTT.

The rearrangement uses TRBV27 and TRBJ1-1, with 7 positions matching TRBD1. Germline V gene data show CDR1 as MNHEY and CDR2 as SMNVEV (reference sequence). The CDR3 sequence is 16 residues long. J was trimmed by 4 bases and V by 6 bases; bases with no gene match: 14. Here the CDR3 DNA reads TGTGCCAGCAGACTTTCGAACAGGGGCCGTTTCACTGAAGCTTTCTTT. Amino acid sequence: CASRLSNRGRFTEAFF.

The chain recombines TRBV7-9 with TRBJ1-1, with 7 bases aligning to TRBD1. The CDR3 covers 14 residues. Unmatched junction bases numbered 7, after V lost 5 bases and J lost 4 bases. Looked up from germline, CDR1 is SEHNR and CDR2 is FQNEAQ (reference sequence). DNA for the CDR3: TGTGCCAGCAGCAAATCGACAGGGCCCACTGAAGCTTTCTTT. Translating gives CASSKSTGPTEAFF.

The chain joins TRBV18 to TRBJ1-5, with D perhaps matching TRBD1 (5 bases). This CDR3 has 14 amino acids. CDR1 is KGHSH and CDR2 is LQKENI in the germline V gene. Trimming removed 4 bases at V and 9 bases at J, with 16 bases between. CDR3 protein: CASSHDSAVPPQHF. CDR3 DNA: TGTGCCAGCTCACACGACAGTGCCGTCCCGCCCCAGCATTTT.

The CDR3 spells CASSPVTEKTYGYTF. The CDR3 DNA follows: TGTGCCAGCTCACCAGTTACAGAGAAAACCTATGGCTACACCTTC. The J gene is TRBJ1-2, the V gene TRBV18, with D unclear. This CDR3 has 15 residues. The V end was cut by 2 bases, the J end by 4 bases, with 14 bases between. Per germline, CDR1 KGHSH and CDR2 LQKENI. The variable domain in full, completed from reference TRBV18 and TRBJ1-2, reads NAGVMQNPRHLVRRRGQEARLRCSPMKGHSHVYWYRQLPEEGLKFMVYLQKENIIDESGMPKERFSAEFPKEGPSILRIQQVVRGDSAAYFCASSPVTEKTYGYTFGSGTRLTVV.

The V gene is TRBV2, the J gene TRBJ1-4; D is perhaps TRBD1 (6 bases). With 0 bases removed from V and 9 bases from J, the gap between germline ends came to 14 bases. CDR1 SNHLY and CDR2 FYNNEI come from the germline V gene. This CDR3 comprises 15 residues. The CDR3 loop is CASSEARGTKKKLFF. DNA for the CDR3: TGTGCCAGCAGTGAAGCGCGGGGGACAAAGAAAAAACTGTTTTTT.

The V gene is TRBV5-6, the J gene TRBJ1-1; unclear D gene. CDR1 SGHDT and CDR2 YYEEEE come from the germline V gene. CDR3 length: 19 residues. Trimming shortened V by 4 bases and J by 2 bases, and 27 bases separated the two germline ends. The CDR3 DNA reads as TGTGCCAGCAGCCCATTGGGCCGAGGGTCCCTCTGGGCTAACACTGAAGCTTTCTTT. Encoded protein: CASSPLGRGSLWANTEAFF.

To note about this clone: The sample has other DNA sequences that encode this CDR3 too. This chain joins TRBV5-1 and TRBJ2-7; 12 positions agree with TRBD2. V was pared by 4 bases and J by 4 bases, with 6 bases of the junction left unmatched. Germline CDR1 SGHRS, CDR2 YFSETQ. This CDR3 spans 15 amino acids. The CDR3 nucleotides read TGCGCCAGCAGCCCTACTAGCGGGAGGTCTTACGAGCAGTACTTC. Translated, it gives CASSPTSGRSYEQYF. The entire variable domain, with the rest obtained from reference TRBV5-1 and TRBJ2-7, is as follows: KAGVTQTPRYLIKTRGQQVTLSCSPISGHRSVSWYQQTPGQGLQFLFEYFSETQRNKGNFPGRFSGRQFSNSRSEMNVSTLELGDSALYLCASSPTSGRSYEQYFGPGTRLTVT.

The chain has TRBV11-2 and TRBJ2-3; TRBD1 might be the D (6 bases). The germline V gene has CDR1 SGHAT and CDR2 FQNNGV. The length of the CDR3 is 15 residues. The ends were cut back, 2 bases at V and 3 bases at J, with 12 bases in the middle. The CDR3 nucleotides read TGTGCCAGCAGCTTATTTCGCAGGGGAACAGATACGCAGTATTTT. This codes for CASSLFRRGTDTQYF. Supplemented by reference TRBV11-2 and TRBJ2-3, the full variable domain reads EAGVAQSPRYKIIEKRQSVAFWCNPISGHATLYWYQQILGQGPKLLIQFQNNGVVDDSQLPKDRFSAERLKGVDSTLKIQPAKLEDSAVYLCASSLFRRGTDTQYFGPGTRLTVL.

This chain joins TRBV7-9 and TRBJ1-6, with a possible D match to TRBD1 (5 bases). V lost 6 bases and J 0 bases, leaving 21 bases between the germline ends. CDR3 length equals 19 residues. The germline V gene has CDR1 SEHNR and CDR2 FQNEAQ (reference sequence). The CDR3 region is CASSSDNWPSSSYNSPLHF. The CDR3 DNA is TGTGCCAGCAGTTCGGACAACTGGCCATCCAGCTCCTATAATTCACCCCTCCACTTT.

J is TRBJ1-3 and V is TRBV19; D is perhaps TRBD1 (5 bases). V lost 2 bases to trimming and J lost 2 bases, with 13 bases between them. The V gene's germline CDR1 is LNHDA and CDR2 SQIVND (reference sequence). This CDR3 comprises 16 residues. CDR3 amino acids: CASSIQAQGPGNTIYF. The DNA for the CDR3 is TGTGCCAGTAGTATACAGGCGCAGGGCCCTGGAAACACCATATATTTT.

The chain uses TRBV2 and TRBJ2-7; D perhaps matches TRBD1 (6 bases). Germline V gene sequence: CDR1 SNHLY, CDR2 FYNNEI. The CDR3 runs 13 residues. Trimming took 6 bases from V and 0 from J, leaving 9 bases between them. As DNA, the CDR3 is TGTGCCAGCAGCGAGGGGGACTCCTACGAGCAGTACTTC. Protein sequence: CASSEGDSYEQYF.

The V and J genes are TRBV7-2 and TRBJ2-7, with 8 nucleotides matching TRBD2. Germline CDR1 and CDR2: SGHTA and FQGNSA. V trimming: 3 bases; J trimming: 0 bases; junction bases outside the gene matches: 7. The CDR3 has 16 amino acids. The CDR3 DNA is TGTGCCAGCAGCTTGGTTGGCGGGGGGAGCTCCTACGAGCAGTACTTC. Translation gives CASSLVGGGSSYEQYF.

Here the CDR3 reads CASSPIRGTGPSTDTQYF. DNA of the CDR3: TGTGCCAGCTCACCAATTAGAGGGACAGGACCTAGCACAGATACGCAGTATTTT. This chain uses TRBV18 with TRBJ2-3; TRBD1 matches 8 bases. J gave up 0 bases and V 2 bases, and 10 bases lay outside the gene matches. Germline V gene lookup returns CDR1 KGHSH and CDR2 LQKENI. The CDR3 loop spans 18 amino acids.

V gene TRBV7-2 combines with J gene TRBJ1-2, with 7 bases fitting TRBD1. The CDR3 extends over 15 amino acids. V gave up 4 bases and J gave up 2 bases; unmatched junction bases: 7. The germline V gene encodes CDR1 SGHTA and CDR2 FQGNSA. The CDR3 DNA reads as TGTGCCAGCAGCTCCCGGACAGGACCAAACTATGGCTACACCTTC. It translates to CASSSRTGPNYGYTF.

This clone is a singleton in its sample. The chain uses TRBV6-2 or TRBV6-3 and TRBJ2-7; 10 bases align to TRBD2. Trimming took 2 bases from V and 5 from J; bases not matched to a gene: 12. Per germline, CDR1 MNHEY and CDR2 SVGEGT. The length of the CDR3 is 17 residues. The CDR3: CASSYRVRLAGAHEQYF. Written as DNA, the CDR3 is TGTGCCAGCAGTTACCGCGTGAGGCTAGCGGGAGCCCACGAGCAGTACTTC.

This chain joins TRBV20-1 and TRBJ2-3, with a possible D match to TRBD2 (5 bases). There are 11 residues in the CDR3. Germline CDR1 reads DFQATT; CDR2 reads SNEGSKA (reference sequence). V was cut by 5 bases and J by 7 bases, with 10 bases left in between. CDR3 in amino acids: CSAYFGNTQYF. In DNA, the CDR3 is TGCAGTGCTTATTTCGGGAATACGCAGTATTTT.

The J gene is TRBJ2-7, the V gene TRBV18, with D possibly matching TRBD1 (6 bases). The CDR3 is 15 amino acids. V was shortened by 0 bases and J by 3 bases, with 12 bases between the two germline ends. From germline, CDR1 is KGHSH and CDR2 LQKENI. CDR3 sequence reads: CASSPPATGFYEQYF. The CDR3 bases are TGTGCCAGCTCACCACCCGCGACAGGATTCTACGAGCAGTACTTC.

The chain carries TRBV5-6 and TRBJ1-2; D is undetermined. Trimming stripped 4 bases from V and 1 base from J, with 11 bases between. The germline V gene has CDR1 SGHDT and CDR2 YYEEEE. CDR3 length: 14 amino acids. CDR3 loop: CASSPAADNYGYTF. In DNA form, the CDR3 reads TGTGCCAGCAGCCCTGCGGCAGATAACTATGGCTACACCTTC.

The J gene is TRBJ1-3, the V gene TRBV5-1; 7 nucleotides match TRBD1. The CDR3 is 17 amino acids. V dropped 5 bases and J dropped 1; count of bases not matched to a gene: 12. The V gene's germline CDR1 is SGHRS and CDR2 YFSETQ. The CDR3 coding sequence is TGCGCCAGCAGTACCACACAGGGGTTGGGTTCTGGAAACACCATATATTTT. Translation gives CASSTTQGLGSGNTIYF.

The rearrangement joins TRBV7-6 to TRBJ2-3, with 8 bases matching TRBD1. Germline V gene lookup returns CDR1 SGHVS and CDR2 FNYEAQ. Losses at the gene ends were 5 bases for V and 0 bases for J; bases not matched to a gene: 4. This CDR3 is 15 amino acids long. The CDR3 loop is CASSPRQGSTDTQYF. Written as DNA, the CDR3 is TGTGCCAGCAGCCCCCGACAGGGGAGCACAGATACGCAGTATTTT.

The chain employs TRBV9 and TRBJ2-5; 7 bases are a match to TRBD1. Germline V gene data show CDR1 as SGDLS and CDR2 as YYNGEE. The V and J ends lost 3 bases and 1 base, in that order; junction bases with no gene match: 6. The CDR3 contains 15 residues. The CDR3, as DNA: TGTGCCAGCAGCGCCGGGACAGCCTCCCAAGAGACCCAGTACTTC. This sequence encodes CASSAGTASQETQYF.

The chain combines TRBV21-1 with TRBJ1-4. TRBV21-1 is classified as a pseudogene. CDR3 size: 15 residues. In nucleotides, the CDR3 is TGTGCCAGCACAAAAGTTCCAGGGACTAAGGAAAAACTGTTTTTT. It encodes CASTKVPGTKEKLFF.